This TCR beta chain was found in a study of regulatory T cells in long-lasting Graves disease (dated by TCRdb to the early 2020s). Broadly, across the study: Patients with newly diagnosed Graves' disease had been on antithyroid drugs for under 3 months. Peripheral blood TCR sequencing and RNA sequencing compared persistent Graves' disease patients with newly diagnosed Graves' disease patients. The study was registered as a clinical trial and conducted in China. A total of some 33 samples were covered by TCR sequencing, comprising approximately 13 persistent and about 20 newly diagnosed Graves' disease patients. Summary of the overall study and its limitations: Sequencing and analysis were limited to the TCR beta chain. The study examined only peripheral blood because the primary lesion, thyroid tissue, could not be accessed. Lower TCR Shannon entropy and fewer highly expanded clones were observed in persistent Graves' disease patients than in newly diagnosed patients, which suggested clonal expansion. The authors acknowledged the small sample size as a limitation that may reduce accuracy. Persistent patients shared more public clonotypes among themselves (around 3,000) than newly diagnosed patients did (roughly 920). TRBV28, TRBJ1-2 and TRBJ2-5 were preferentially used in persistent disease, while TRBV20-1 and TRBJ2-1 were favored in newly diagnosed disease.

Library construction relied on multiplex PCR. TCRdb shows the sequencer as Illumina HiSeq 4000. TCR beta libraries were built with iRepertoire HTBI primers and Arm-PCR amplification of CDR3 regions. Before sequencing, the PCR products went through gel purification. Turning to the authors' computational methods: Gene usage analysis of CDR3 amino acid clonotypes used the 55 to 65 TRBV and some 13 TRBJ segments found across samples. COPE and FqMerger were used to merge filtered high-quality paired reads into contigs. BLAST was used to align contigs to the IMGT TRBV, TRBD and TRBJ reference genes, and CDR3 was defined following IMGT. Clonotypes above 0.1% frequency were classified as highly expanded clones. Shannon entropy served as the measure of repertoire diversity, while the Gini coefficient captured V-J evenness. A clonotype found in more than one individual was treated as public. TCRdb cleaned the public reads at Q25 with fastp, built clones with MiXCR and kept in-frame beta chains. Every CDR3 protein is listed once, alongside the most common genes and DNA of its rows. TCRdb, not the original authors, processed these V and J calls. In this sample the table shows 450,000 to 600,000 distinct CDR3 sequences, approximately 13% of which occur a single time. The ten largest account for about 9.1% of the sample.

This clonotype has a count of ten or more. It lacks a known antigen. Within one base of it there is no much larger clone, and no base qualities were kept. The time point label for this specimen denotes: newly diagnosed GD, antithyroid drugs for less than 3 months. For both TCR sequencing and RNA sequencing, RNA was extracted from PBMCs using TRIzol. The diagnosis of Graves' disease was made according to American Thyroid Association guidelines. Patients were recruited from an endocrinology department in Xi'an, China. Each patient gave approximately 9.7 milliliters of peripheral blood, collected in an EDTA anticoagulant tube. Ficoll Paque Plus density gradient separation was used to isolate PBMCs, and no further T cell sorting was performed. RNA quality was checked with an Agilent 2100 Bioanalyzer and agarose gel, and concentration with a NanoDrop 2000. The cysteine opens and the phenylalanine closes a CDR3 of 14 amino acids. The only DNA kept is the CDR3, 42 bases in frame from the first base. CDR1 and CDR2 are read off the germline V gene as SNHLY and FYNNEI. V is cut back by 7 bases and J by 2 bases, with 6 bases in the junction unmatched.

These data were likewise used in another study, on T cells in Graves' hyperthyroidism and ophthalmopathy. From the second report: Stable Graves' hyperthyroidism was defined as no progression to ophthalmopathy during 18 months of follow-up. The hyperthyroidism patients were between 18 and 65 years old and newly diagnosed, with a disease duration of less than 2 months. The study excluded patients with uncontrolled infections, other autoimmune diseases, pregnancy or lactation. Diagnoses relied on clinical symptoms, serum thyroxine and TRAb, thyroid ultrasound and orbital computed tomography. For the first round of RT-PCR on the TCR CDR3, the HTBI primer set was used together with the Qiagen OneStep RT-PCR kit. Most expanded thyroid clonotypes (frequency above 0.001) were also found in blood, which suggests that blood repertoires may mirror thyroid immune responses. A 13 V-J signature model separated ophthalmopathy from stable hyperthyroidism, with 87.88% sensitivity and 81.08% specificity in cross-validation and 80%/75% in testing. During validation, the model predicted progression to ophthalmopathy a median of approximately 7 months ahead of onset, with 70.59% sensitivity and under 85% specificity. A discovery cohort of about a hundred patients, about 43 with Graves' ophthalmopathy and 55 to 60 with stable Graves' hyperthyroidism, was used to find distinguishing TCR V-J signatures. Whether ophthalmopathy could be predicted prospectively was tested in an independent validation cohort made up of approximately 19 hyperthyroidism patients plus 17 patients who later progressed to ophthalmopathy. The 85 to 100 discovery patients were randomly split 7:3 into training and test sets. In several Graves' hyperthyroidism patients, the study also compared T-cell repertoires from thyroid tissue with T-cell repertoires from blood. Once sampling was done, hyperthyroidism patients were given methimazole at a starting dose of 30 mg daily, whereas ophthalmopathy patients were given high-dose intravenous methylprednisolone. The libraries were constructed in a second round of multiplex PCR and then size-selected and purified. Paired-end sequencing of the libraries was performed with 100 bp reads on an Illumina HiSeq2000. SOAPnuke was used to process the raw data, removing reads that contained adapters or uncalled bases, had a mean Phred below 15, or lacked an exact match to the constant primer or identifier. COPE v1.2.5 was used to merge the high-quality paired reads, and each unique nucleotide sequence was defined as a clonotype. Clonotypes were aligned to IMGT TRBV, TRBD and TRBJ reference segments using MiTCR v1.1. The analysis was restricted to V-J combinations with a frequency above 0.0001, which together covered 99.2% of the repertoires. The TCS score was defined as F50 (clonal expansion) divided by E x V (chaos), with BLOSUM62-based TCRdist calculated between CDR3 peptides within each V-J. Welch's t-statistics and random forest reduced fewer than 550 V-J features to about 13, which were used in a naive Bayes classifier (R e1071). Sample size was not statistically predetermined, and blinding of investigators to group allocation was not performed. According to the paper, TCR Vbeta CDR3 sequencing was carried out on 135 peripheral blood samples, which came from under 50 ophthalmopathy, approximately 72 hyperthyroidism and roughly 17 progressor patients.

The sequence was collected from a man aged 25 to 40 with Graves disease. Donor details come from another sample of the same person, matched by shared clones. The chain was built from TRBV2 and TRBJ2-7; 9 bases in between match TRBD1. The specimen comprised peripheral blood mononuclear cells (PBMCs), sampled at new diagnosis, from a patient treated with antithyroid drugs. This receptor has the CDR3 CASKKDRGPYEQYF. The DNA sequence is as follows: TGTGCCAGCAAAAAGGACAGGGGCCCCTACGAGCAGTACTTC.